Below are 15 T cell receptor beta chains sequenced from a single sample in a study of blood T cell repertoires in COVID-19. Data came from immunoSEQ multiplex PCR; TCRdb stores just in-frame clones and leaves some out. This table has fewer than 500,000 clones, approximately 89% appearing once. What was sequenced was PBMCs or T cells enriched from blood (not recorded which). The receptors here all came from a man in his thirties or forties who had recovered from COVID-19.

CDR3 region: CASSQTLGSPLHF. Written as DNA, the CDR3 is TGTGCCAGCTCACAGACTTTGGGTTCACCCCTCCACTTT. The chain joins TRBV18 to TRBJ1-6; no definite D call. The length of the CDR3 is 13 residues. V was pared by 4 bases and J by 9 bases, with 10 bases between. CDR1 is KGHSH, CDR2 LQKENI, per germline.

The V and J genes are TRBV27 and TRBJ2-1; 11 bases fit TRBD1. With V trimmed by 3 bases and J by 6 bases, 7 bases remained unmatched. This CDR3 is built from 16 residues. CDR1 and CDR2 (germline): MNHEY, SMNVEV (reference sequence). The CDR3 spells CASSFRGTGGSNEQFF. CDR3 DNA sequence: TGTGCCAGCAGTTTCCGCGGGACAGGGGGTTCCAATGAGCAGTTCTTC.

DNA for the CDR3: TGTGCCAGCAGCCAAGATCAAGGAGCGTACCAAGAGACCCAGTACTTC. Translated, it gives CASSQDQGAYQETQYF. V and J are TRBV4-2 and TRBJ2-5; D is uncertain. From germline, CDR1 is LGHNA and CDR2 YNFKEQ. There are 16 residues in the CDR3. V lost 0 bases and J 0 bases, leaving 11 bases between the germline ends.

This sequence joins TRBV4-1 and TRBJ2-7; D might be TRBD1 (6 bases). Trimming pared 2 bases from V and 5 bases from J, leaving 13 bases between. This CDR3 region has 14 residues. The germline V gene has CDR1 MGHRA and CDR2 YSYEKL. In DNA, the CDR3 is TGCGCCAGCAGCCAACAAACAGGGTTCAACGAGCAGTACTTC. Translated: CASSQQTGFNEQYF.

The CDR3 is CASSFGTGVTGELFF. CDR3 nucleotide sequence: TGTGCCAGCAGCTTCGGGACAGGGGTCACCGGGGAGCTGTTTTTT. The chain carries TRBV7-8 and TRBJ2-2; 10 bases are a match to TRBD1. J was trimmed by 4 bases and V by 3 bases; bases with no gene match: 2. CDR1 is SGHVS and CDR2 is FQNEAQ in the germline V gene. The CDR3 is made up of 15 amino acids.

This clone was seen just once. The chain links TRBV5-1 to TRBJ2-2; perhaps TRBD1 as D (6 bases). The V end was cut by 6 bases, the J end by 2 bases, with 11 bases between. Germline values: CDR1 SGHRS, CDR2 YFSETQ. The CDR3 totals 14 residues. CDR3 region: CASKPDRNTGELFF. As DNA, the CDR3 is TGCGCCAGCAAGCCGGACAGAAACACCGGGGAGCTGTTTTTT.

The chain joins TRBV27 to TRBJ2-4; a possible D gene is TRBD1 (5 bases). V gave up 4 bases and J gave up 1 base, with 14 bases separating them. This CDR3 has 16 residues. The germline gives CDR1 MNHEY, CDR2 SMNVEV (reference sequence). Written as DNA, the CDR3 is TGTGCCAGCAGTTACCAGCCTGACAGCGCCAAAAACATTCAGTACTTC. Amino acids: CASSYQPDSAKNIQYF.

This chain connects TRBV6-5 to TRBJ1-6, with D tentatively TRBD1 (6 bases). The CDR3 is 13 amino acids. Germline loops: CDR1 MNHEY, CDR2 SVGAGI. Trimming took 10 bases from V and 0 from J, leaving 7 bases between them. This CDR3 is CATGDSYNSPLHF. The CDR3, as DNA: TGTGCCACAGGGGACTCCTATAATTCACCCCTCCACTTT.

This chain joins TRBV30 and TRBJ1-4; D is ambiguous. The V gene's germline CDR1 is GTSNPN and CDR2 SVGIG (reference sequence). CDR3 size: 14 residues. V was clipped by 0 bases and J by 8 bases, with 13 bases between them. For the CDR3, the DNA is TGTGCCTGGAGTGTCGGGATATCAGGAGAAAAACTGTTTTTT. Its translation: CAWSVGISGEKLFF.

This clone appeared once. The CDR3 loop is CASSPGQGGLWGGNEQFF. CDR3 DNA: TGTGCCAGCTCACCGGGACAGGGAGGCCTTTGGGGGGGCAATGAGCAGTTCTTC. This chain joins TRBV19 and TRBJ2-1, with 9 nucleotides matching TRBD1. Germline CDR1 reads LNHDA; CDR2 reads SQIVND (reference sequence). The CDR3 totals 18 residues. V dropped 9 bases and J dropped 6; count of bases not matched to a gene: 21.

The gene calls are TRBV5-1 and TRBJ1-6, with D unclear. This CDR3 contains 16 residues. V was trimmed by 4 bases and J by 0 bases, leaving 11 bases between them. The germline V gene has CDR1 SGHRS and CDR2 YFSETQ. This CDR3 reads CASSPVQSSYNSPLHF. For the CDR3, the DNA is TGCGCCAGCAGCCCGGTACAGAGCTCCTATAATTCACCCCTCCACTTT.

CDR3 bases: TGTGCCAGCAGCTTGCGAGGGAATGGAGAGACCCAGTACTTC. Its protein is CASSLRGNGETQYF. The rearrangement joins TRBV5-6 to TRBJ2-5, with D maybe TRBD2 (5 bases). The germline V gene has CDR1 SGHDT and CDR2 YYEEEE. Trimming took off 1 base at V and 4 bases at J, with 11 bases between the two ends. This CDR3 spans 14 amino acids.

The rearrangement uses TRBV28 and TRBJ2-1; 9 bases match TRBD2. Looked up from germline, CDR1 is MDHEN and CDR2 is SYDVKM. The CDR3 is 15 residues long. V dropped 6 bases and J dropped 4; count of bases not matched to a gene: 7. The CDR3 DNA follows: TGTGCCAGCAGCCTGAGCGGGGGGCCATACAATGAGCAGTTCTTC. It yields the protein CASSLSGGPYNEQFF.

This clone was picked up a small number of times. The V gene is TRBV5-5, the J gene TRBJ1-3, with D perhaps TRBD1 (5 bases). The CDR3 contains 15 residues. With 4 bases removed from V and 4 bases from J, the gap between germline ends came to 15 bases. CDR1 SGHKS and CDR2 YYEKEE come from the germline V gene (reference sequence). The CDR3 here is CASSLTGTPGNTIYF. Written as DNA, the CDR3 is TGTGCCAGCAGCCTGACCGGGACTCCAGGAAACACCATATATTTT.

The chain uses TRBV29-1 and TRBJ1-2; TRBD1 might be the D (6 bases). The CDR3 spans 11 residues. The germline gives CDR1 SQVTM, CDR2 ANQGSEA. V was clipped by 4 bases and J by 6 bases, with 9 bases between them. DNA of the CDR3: TGCAGCGTTGGGCCAGGGGATGGCTACACCTTC. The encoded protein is CSVGPGDGYTF.